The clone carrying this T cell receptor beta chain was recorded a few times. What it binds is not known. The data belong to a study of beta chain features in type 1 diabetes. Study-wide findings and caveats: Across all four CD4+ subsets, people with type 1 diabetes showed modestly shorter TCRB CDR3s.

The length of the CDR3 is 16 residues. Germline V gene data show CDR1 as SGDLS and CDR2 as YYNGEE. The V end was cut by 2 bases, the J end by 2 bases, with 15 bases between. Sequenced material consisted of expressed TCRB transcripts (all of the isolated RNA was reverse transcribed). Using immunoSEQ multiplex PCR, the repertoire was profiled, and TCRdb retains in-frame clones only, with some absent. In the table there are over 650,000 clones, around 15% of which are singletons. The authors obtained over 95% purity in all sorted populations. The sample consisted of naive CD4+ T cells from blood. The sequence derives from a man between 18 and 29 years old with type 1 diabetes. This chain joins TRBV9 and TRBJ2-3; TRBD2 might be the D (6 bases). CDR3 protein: CASSVGVGDSTDTQYF. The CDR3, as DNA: TGTGCCAGCAGCGTCGGAGTGGGGGACTCCACAGATACGCAGTATTTT. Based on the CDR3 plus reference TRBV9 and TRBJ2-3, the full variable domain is DSGVTQTPKHLITATGQRVTLRCSPRSGDLSVYWYQQSLDQGLQFLIQYYNGEERAKGNILERFSAQQFPDLHSELNLSSLELGDSALYFCASSVGVGDSTDTQYFGPGTRLTVL.